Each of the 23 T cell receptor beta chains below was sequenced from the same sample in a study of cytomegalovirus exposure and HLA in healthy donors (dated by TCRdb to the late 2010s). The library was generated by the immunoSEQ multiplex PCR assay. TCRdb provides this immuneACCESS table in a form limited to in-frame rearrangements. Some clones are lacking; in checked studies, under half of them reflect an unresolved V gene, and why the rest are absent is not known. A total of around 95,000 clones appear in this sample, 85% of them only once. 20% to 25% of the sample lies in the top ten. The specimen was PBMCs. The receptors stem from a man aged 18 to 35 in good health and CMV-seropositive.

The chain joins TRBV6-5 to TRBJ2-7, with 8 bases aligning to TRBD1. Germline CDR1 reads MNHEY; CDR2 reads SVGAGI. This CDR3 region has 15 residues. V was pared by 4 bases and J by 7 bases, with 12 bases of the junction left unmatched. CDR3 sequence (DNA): TGTGCCAGCAGTTCGCTACGTTCAGGGGGCGCTGAGCAGTACGTC. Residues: CASSSLRSGGAEQYV.

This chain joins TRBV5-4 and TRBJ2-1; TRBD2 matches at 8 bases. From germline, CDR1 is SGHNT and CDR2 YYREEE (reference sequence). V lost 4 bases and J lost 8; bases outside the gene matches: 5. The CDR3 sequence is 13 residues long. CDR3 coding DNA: TGTGCCAGCAGCCGGGGACTAGTCTATGAGCAGTTCTTC. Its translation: CASSRGLVYEQFF.

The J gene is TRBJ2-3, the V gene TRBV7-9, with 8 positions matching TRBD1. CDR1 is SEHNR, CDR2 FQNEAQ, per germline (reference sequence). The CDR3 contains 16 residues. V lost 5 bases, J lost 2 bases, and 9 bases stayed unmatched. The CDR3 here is CASSPGDRTDTDTQYF. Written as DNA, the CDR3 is TGTGCCAGCAGCCCCGGGGACAGGACAGACACAGATACGCAGTATTTT.

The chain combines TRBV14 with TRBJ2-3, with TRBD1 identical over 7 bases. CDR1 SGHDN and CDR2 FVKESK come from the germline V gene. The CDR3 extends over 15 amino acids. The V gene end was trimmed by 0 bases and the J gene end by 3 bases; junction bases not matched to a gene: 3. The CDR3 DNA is TGTGCCAGCAGCCAAGATGGGACAGCTACAGATACGCAGTATTTT. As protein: CASSQDGTATDTQYF.

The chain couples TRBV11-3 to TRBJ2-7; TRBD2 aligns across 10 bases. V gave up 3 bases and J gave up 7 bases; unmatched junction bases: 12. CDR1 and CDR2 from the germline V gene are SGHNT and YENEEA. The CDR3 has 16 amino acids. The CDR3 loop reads CASSLAGTSVFGEQYV. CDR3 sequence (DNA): TGTGCCAGCAGCTTGGCCGGGACTAGCGTGTTCGGGGAGCAGTACGTC.

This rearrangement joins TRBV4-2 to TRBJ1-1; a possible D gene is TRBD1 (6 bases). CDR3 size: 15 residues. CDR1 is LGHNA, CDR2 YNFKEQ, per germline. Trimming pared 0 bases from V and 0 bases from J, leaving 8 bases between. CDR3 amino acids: CASSQEGHLNTEAFF. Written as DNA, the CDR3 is TGTGCCAGCAGCCAAGAGGGACATTTGAACACTGAAGCTTTCTTT.

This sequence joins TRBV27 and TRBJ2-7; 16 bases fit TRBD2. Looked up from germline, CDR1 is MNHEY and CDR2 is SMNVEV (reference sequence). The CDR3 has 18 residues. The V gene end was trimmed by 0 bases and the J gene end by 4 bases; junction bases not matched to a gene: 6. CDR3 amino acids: CASSLSPGLAGGLYEQYF. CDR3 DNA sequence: TGTGCCAGCAGTTTATCACCGGGACTAGCGGGAGGGCTTTACGAGCAGTACTTC.

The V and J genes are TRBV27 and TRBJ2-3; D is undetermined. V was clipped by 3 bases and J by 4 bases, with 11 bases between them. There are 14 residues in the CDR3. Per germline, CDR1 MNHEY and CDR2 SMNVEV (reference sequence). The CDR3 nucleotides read TGTGCCAGCAGTTTTGGAGTTTTGGCAGATACGCAGTATTTT. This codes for CASSFGVLADTQYF.

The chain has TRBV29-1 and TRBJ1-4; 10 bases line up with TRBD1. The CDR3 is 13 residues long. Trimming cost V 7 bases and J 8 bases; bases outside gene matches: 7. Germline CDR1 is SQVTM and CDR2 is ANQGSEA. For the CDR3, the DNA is TGCAGCGCCCTGACAGGGGGCGCAGAAAAACTGTTTTTT. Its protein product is CSALTGGAEKLFF.

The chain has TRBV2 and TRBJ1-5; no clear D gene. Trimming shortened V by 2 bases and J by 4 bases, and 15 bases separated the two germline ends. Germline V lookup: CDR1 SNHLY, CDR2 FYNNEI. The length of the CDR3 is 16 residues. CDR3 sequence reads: CASSELRTVGNQPQHF. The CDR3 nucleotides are TGTGCCAGCAGTGAATTACGAACAGTTGGGAATCAGCCCCAGCATTTT. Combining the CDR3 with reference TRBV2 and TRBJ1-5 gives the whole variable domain EPEVTQTPSHQVTQMGQEVILRCVPISNHLYFYWYRQILGQKVEFLVSFYNNEISEKSEIFDDQFSVERPDGSNFTLKIRSTKLEDSAMYFCASSELRTVGNQPQHFGDGTRLSIL.

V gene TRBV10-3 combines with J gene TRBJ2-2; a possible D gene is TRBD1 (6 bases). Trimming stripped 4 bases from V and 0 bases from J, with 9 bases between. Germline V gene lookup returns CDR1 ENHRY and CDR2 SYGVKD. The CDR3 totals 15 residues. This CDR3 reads CAISADSSNTGELFF. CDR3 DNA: TGTGCCATCAGTGCGGACAGCTCGAACACCGGGGAGCTGTTTTTT.

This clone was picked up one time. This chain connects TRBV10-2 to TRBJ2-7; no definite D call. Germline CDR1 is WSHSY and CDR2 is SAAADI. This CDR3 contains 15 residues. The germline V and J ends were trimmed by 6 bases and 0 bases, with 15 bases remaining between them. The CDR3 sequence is CASRGDRPSSYEQYV. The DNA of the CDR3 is TGCGCCAGCAGGGGCGACCGGCCAAGCTCCTACGAGCAGTACGTC.

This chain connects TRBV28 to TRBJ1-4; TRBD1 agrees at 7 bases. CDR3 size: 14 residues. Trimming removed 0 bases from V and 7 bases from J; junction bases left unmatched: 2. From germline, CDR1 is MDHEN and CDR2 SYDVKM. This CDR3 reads CASSLWTGIEKLFF. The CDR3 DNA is TGTGCCAGCAGTTTATGGACAGGGATTGAAAAACTGTTTTTT. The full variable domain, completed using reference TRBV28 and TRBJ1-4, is DVKVTQSSRYLVKRTGEKVFLECVQDMDHENMFWYRQDPGLGLRLIYFSYDVKMKEKGDIPEGYSVSREKKERFSLILESASTNQTSMYLCASSLWTGIEKLFFGSGTQLSVL.

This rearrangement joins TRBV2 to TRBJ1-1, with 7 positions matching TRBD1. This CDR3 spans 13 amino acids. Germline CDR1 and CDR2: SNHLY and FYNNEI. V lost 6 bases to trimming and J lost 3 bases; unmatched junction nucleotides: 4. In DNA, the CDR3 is TGTGCCAGCAGAGTTGGGACAGACACTGAAGCTTTCTTT. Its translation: CASRVGTDTEAFF.

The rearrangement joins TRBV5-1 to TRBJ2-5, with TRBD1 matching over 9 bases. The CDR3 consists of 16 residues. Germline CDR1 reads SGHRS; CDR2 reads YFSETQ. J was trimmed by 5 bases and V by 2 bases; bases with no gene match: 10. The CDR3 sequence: CASSLGPGQGQETQYF. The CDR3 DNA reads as TGCGCCAGCAGCTTAGGTCCGGGACAGGGACAGGAGACCCAGTACTTC.

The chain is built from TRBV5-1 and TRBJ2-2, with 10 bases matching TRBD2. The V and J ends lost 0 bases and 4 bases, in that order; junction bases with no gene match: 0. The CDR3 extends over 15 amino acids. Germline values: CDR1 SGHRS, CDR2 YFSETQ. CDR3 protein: CASSLVAGGTGELFF. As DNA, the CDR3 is TGCGCCAGCAGCTTGGTAGCGGGGGGCACCGGGGAGCTGTTTTTT.

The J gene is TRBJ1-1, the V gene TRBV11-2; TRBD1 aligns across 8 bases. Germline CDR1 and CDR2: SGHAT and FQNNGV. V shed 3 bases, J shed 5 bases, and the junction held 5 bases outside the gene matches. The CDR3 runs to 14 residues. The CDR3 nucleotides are TGTGCCAGCAGCTTCGGACAGGGAGGGACTGAAGCTTTCTTT. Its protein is CASSFGQGGTEAFF.

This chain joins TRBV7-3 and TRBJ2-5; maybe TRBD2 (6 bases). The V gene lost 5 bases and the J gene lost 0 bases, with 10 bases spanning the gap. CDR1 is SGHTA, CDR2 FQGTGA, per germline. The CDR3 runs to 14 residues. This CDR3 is CASSPGGNQETQYF. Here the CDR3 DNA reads TGTGCCAGCAGCCCAGGAGGGAACCAAGAGACCCAGTACTTC.

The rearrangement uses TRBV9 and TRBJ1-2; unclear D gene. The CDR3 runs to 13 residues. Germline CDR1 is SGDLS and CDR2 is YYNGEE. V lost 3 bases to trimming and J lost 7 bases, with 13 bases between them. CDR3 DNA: TGTGCCAGCAGCGCCCCCTCCCCCCTTGGCTACACCTTC. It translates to CASSAPSPLGYTF.

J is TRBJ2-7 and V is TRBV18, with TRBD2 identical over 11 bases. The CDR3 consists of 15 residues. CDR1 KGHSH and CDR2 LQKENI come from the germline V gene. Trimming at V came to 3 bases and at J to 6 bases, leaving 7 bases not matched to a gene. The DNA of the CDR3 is TGTGCCAGCTCACCCCTGACTAGCGGGGCCCCCGAGCAGTACTTC. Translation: CASSPLTSGAPEQYF.

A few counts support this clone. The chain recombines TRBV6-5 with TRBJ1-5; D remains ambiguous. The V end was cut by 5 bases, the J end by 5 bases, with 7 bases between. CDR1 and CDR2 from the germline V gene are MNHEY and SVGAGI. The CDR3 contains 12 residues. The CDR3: CASSAPHQPQHF. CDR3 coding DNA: TGTGCCAGCAGTGCGCCTCATCAGCCCCAGCATTTT.

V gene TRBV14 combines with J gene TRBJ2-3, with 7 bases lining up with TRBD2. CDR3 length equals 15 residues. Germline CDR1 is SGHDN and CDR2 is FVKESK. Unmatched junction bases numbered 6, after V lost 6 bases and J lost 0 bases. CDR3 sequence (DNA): TGTGCCAGCAGGGATTCTAGCGGAAGCACAGATACGCAGTATTTT. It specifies CASRDSSGSTDTQYF.

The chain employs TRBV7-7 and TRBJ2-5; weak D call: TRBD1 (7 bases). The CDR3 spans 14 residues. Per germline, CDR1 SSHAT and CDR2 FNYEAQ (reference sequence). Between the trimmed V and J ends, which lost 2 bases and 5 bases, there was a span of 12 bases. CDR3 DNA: TGTGCCAGCAGCTTAAATCAGGGGGGTGAGACCCAGTACTTC. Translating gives CASSLNQGGETQYF.